The present TCR beta chain was sequenced within a study of T cell responses to AZD1222 COVID-19 vaccine. Points from the study as a whole: Baseline seropositivity characterized only a handful of AZD1222 recipients. The donors showed a predominance of white British ancestry and of females, with possible underestimation of clonal diversity.

A word on this clone: Antigen unknown.

Samples with a second dose at about 4 or about 12 weeks were pooled together. TCRdb's copy holds only in-frame clones and misses some; the assay was immunoSEQ multiplex PCR. The sample gives under 150,000 clones, roughly nine tenths of which show up once; approximately 1.8% is in the top ten. Deletions cut 6 bases from V and 4 bases from J, with 12 bases between. Germline V lookup: CDR1 MNHEY, CDR2 SVGAGI. This CDR3 region has 13 residues. The receptor was isolated from an adult who received the AZD1222 COVID-19 vaccine. The sequences come from peripheral blood, collected 28 days after the second AZD1222 dose. V and J are TRBV6-5 and TRBJ1-2, with a weak D call TRBD1 (6 bases). The CDR3 reads CASSSGTTYGYTF. Here the CDR3 DNA reads TGTGCCAGCAGCTCCGGGACAACCTATGGCTACACCTTC.